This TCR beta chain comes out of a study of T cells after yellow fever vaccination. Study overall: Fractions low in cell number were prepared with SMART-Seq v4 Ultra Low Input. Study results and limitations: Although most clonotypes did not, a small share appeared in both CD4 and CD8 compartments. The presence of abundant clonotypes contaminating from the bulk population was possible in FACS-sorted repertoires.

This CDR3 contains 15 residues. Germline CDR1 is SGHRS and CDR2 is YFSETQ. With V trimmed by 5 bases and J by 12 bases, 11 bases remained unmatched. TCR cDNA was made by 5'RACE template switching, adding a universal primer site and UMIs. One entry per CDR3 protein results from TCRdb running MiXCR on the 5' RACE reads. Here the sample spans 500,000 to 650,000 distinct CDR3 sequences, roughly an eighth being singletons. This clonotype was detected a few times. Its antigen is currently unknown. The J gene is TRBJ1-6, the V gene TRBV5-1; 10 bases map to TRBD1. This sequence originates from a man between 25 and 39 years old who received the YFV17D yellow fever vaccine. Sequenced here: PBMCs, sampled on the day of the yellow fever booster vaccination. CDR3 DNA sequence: TGCGCCAGCAGTAAGGACAGGGGGTTCCCTAAACCCCTCCACTTT. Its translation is CASSKDRGFPKPLHF.